Listed below are T cell receptor beta chains from one sample, sequenced in a study of OX40 agonist ivuxolimab in advanced cancers. Sequenced by immunoSEQ multiplex PCR; TCRdb stores in-frame clones only, minus some. The sample records 60,000 to 65,000 clones, 85% being singletons. The sample consisted of CD4+ or CD8+ T cells sorted from blood, taken in a trial of the OX40 agonist ivuxolimab. The receptors stem from an adult with an advanced solid tumor such as melanoma, head and neck, liver or kidney cancer. CDR3s include the opening cysteine and the closing phenylalanine or tryptophan. D genes are given only for firm matches. Clone size is stated in some rows and not others, as once, few, many or a class when expanded.

j_call clone_size v_call d_call cdr3_aa cdr3_nt
TRBJ2-3 - TRBV29-1 - CSVEGTDTDTQYF TGCAGCGTTGAGGGGACGGACACAGATACGCAGTATTTT
TRBJ2-7 - TRBV5-1 TRBD1 CASSTGTASYEQYF TGCGCCAGCAGCACCGGGACAGCCTCCTACGAGCAGTACTTC
TRBJ1-2 - TRBV28 TRBD1 CASKTGGVGYGYTF TGTGCCAGCAAGACAGGGGGCGTTGGCTATGGCTACACCTTC
TRBJ2-1 - TRBV11-3 - CASSLGLGSGNEQFF TGTGCCAGCAGCTTGGGGCTGGGGAGTGGCAATGAGCAGTTCTTC
TRBJ2-7 - TRBV7-2 TRBD2 CASSLSHSSGSYYEQYF TGTGCCAGCAGCTTAAGCCACTCTAGCGGGAGTTACTACGAGCAGTACTTC
TRBJ1-4 - TRBV2 - CASSEGRSNEKLFF TGTGCCAGCAGTGAAGGGCGGTCTAATGAAAAACTGTTTTTT
TRBJ1-1 - TRBV6-6 - CASSYNRNTEAFF TGTGCCAGCAGTTACAACAGGAACACTGAAGCTTTCTTT
TRBJ2-7 - TRBV6-5 TRBD2 CASSSREADYEQYF TGTGCCAGCAGTTCCCGGGAGGCCGATTACGAGCAGTACTTC
TRBJ1-4 - TRBV7-9 TRBD1 CASSPKGQPYEKLFF TGTGCCAGCAGCCCTAAGGGACAGCCCTATGAAAAACTGTTTTTT
TRBJ2-3 - TRBV7-2 TRBD1 CASSPRGQGAYTQYF TGTGCCAGCAGCCCACGGGGACAGGGGGCATATACGCAGTATTTT
TRBJ2-5 few TRBV5-8 - CASSRDLQETQYF TGTGCCAGCAGCAGGGACTTACAAGAGACCCAGTACTTC
TRBJ1-1 - TRBV5-4 TRBD1 CASSLTRDSEAFF TGTGCCAGCAGCTTGACCCGGGACAGTGAAGCTTTCTTT
TRBJ1-1 - TRBV7-3 - CASSLDVGEAFF TGTGCCAGCAGCTTAGACGTGGGTGAAGCTTTCTTT
TRBJ2-1 - TRBV30 - CAWGRDWSSYNEQFF TGTGCCTGGGGCCGGGACTGGAGCTCCTACAATGAGCAGTTCTTC
TRBJ2-3 - TRBV19 - CASGGLSDTQYF TGTGCCAGCGGGGGCCTTTCAGATACGCAGTATTTT
TRBJ2-1 - TRBV9 TRBD1 CASSGGTGDFNEQFF TGTGCCAGCAGCGGCGGGACAGGGGATTTCAATGAGCAGTTCTTC
TRBJ2-2 - TRBV27 TRBD2 CASSLTSGNTGELFF TGTGCCAGCAGTTTAACTAGCGGGAATACCGGGGAGCTGTTTTTT
TRBJ2-3 - TRBV19 - CASSLGGDTQYF TGTGCCAGTAGCTTAGGGGGAGATACGCAGTATTTT
TRBJ1-1 - TRBV7-2 TRBD1 CASSSSGTVNTEAFF TGTGCCAGCAGCTCGTCCGGGACAGTGAACACTGAAGCTTTCTTT
TRBJ2-2 few TRBV9 TRBD1 CASSPTGLYTGELFF TGTGCCAGCAGCCCGACAGGGCTTTACACCGGGGAGCTGTTTTTT
TRBJ2-7 few TRBV7-9 - CASSLENTYDEQYF TGTGCCAGCAGCTTAGAAAACACATACGACGAGCAGTACTTC
TRBJ1-1 few TRBV19 - CASSTGSFTEAFF TGTGCCAGTAGTACGGGGAGTTTCACTGAAGCTTTCTTT
TRBJ1-5 - TRBV6-6 - CASSRDSNQPQHF TGTGCCAGCAGTAGGGACAGCAATCAGCCCCAGCATTTT
TRBJ1-1 few TRBV7-9 - CASSLPGGRTRFMNTEAFF TGTGCCAGCAGCCTTCCCGGGGGCAGGACTCGATTCATGAACACTGAAGCTTTCTTT
TRBJ1-2 few TRBV7-2 - CASSFKAETSYGYTF TGTGCCAGCAGCTTCAAAGCGGAGACTTCTTATGGCTACACCTTC
TRBJ1-2 few TRBV10-3 - CAISESDMSRGYTF TGTGCCATCAGTGAGTCGGACATGTCGAGAGGCTACACCTTC
TRBJ1-1 - TRBV5-4 TRBD1 CASERQGLSEAFF TGTGCCAGCGAGCGACAGGGGCTGAGTGAAGCTTTCTTT
TRBJ2-2 once TRBV6-5 TRBD1 CASSAGTANTGELFF TGTGCCAGCAGTGCCGGGACAGCGAACACCGGGGAGCTGTTTTTT
TRBJ1-2 - TRBV9 - CASSLLSETSGYTF TGTGCCAGCAGCCTACTTAGCGAGACGAGCGGCTACACCTTC
TRBJ1-3 - TRBV7-2 TRBD1 CASGQGDTIYF TGTGCCAGCGGACAGGGGGACACCATATATTTT
TRBJ1-3 few TRBV18 - CASSRGISGNTIYF TGTGCCAGCTCACGAGGTATCTCTGGAAACACCATATATTTT
TRBJ1-1 - TRBV7-3 - CASSLGMNTEAFF TGTGCCAGCAGCTTGGGGATGAACACTGAAGCTTTCTTT
TRBJ1-1 - TRBV10-3 - CANGARGGEAFF TGTGCCAACGGCGCCAGAGGGGGTGAAGCTTTCTTT
TRBJ1-6 - TRBV9 - CASSVQGAEGGSPLHF TGTGCCAGCAGCGTACAGGGCGCCGAGGGTGGTTCACCCCTCCATTTT
TRBJ2-1 - TRBV19 TRBD2 CASSIAGGVLIRDNEQFF TGTGCCAGTAGTATAGCGGGAGGGGTTTTGATACGCGACAATGAGCAGTTCTTC
TRBJ1-2 - TRBV18 TRBD1 CASSRGQGSYGYTF TGTGCCAGCTCACGTGGACAGGGGTCCTATGGCTACACCTTC
TRBJ2-1 - TRBV20-1 - CSASPGDEQFF TGCAGTGCTAGCCCAGGGGATGAGCAGTTCTTC
TRBJ1-5 few TRBV30 TRBD1 CAWSQQGDQPQHF TGTGCCTGGAGCCAACAGGGGGATCAGCCCCAGCATTTT
TRBJ2-5 - TRBV14 - CASSQGSGGAWETQYF TGTGCCAGCAGTCAGGGTAGCGGAGGAGCCTGGGAGACCCAGTACTTC
TRBJ1-4 once TRBV5-4 TRBD1 CASSLPGQGTNEKLFF TGTGCCAGCAGCTTGCCGGGACAGGGGACTAATGAAAAACTGTTTTTT
TRBJ2-1 - TRBV30 - CAWSDLTSQFF TGTGCCTGGAGTGATTTGACGTCCCAGTTCTTC
TRBJ1-1 - TRBV6-1 - CASSERGTDTEAFF TGTGCCAGCAGTGAGAGGGGGACGGACACTGAAGCTTTCTTT
TRBJ2-7 - TRBV11-1 - CASSLGDRRYEQYF TGTGCCAGCAGCCTAGGGGATCGGCGCTACGAGCAGTACTTC
TRBJ2-5 - TRBV15 TRBD1 CATSTPGQQETQYF TGTGCCACCAGCACCCCGGGACAGCAAGAGACCCAGTACTTC
TRBJ1-3 - TRBV5-1 TRBD1 CASSTQGVSGNTIYF TGCGCCAGCAGCACCCAGGGGGTCTCTGGAAACACCATATATTTT
TRBJ1-1 - TRBV7-2 - CASSLQGNTEAFF TGTGCCAGCAGCTTACAGGGGAACACTGAAGCTTTCTTT
TRBJ1-2 - TRBV11-2 - CASSLDRSYGYTF TGTGCCAGCAGCTTAGATCGGAGTTATGGCTACACCTTC
TRBJ1-4 - TRBV11-2 - CASSSSGTGPLEANEKLFF TGTGCCAGCAGCTCATCAGGGACGGGCCCCTTGGAAGCTAATGAAAAACTGTTTTTT